This T cell receptor (beta chain) derives from a study of blood T cells in healthy people across ages. Then a second PCR, running roughly 6 to 12 cycles, was carried out with a sample-barcoded 5' primer and a J-beta primer mix. TCRdb called the 5' RACE reads again in MiXCR, with one record for every CDR3 protein. The sample records some 710,000 distinct CDR3 sequences, 20% to 25% being singletons. The V end lost 1 base, the J end lost 9 bases, and 19 bases lay between the germline ends. The germline CDR1 and CDR2 sequences are SEHNR and FQNEAQ (reference sequence). The CDR3 is 16 amino acids. This clonotype appeared a few times.

The source of this sequence is a man aged 65 to 85 in good health. Sequencing was performed on blood. This chain connects TRBV7-9 to TRBJ2-1, with TRBD2 as a possible D gene (5 bases). The CDR3 loop is CASSLEAGSGFGEQFF. CDR3 coding DNA: TGTGCCAGCAGCTTAGAGGCGGGCTCGGGGTTCGGTGAGCAGTTCTTC.